The 24 T cell receptor beta chains below come from one sample, sequenced in a study of identical twins. TCRdb reprocessed the 5' RACE reads with MiXCR, giving one entry per CDR3 protein. The table records fewer than 900,000 distinct CDR3 sequences, roughly 18% of them present only once. These data are also associated with another study on T cells expressing NK-cell markers.

The sequenced sample was PBMCs. These receptors were collected from a woman aged 18 to 35 in good health.

The gene calls are TRBV10-3 and TRBJ2-1, with 10 bases identical to TRBD1. Germline CDR1 ENHRY, CDR2 SYGVKD. CDR3 length: 13 residues. V was pared by 11 bases and J by 8 bases, with 9 bases of the junction left unmatched. DNA of the CDR3: TGTGCCCTCCGGGACAGGGGAGAAGATGAGCAGTTCTTC. It encodes CALRDRGEDEQFF.

V usage is TRBV7-2 and J usage is TRBJ2-3; D not certain. Germline-derived CDR1 and CDR2 are SGHTA and FQGNSA. CDR3 length equals 15 residues. V lost 5 bases and J lost 2, with 14 bases in between. CDR3 protein: CASSVVHLVTDTQYF. CDR3 DNA: TGTGCCAGCAGCGTTGTACATCTAGTCACAGATACGCAGTATTTT. Combining the CDR3 with reference TRBV7-2 and TRBJ2-3 gives the whole variable domain GAGVSQSPSNKVTEKGKDVELRCDPISGHTALYWYRQSLGQGLEFLIYFQGNSAPDKSGLPSDRFSAERTGGSVSTLTIQRTQQEDSAVYLCASSVVHLVTDTQYFGPGTRLTVL.

The V and J genes are TRBV20-1 and TRBJ2-3, with TRBD2 identical over 7 bases. The J segment lost 2 bases and the V segment lost 5 bases, leaving 7 bases of the junction unmatched. Germline V CDR1 and CDR2: DFQATT, SNEGSKA (reference sequence). The CDR3 covers 14 residues. In nucleotides, the CDR3 is TGCAGTGCTCCTGGGGGGGGGAACACAGATACGCAGTATTTT. This encodes CSAPGGGNTDTQYF.

This chain uses TRBV20-1 with TRBJ2-3, with 8 bases lining up with TRBD2. The CDR3 has 16 residues. V trimming: 5 bases; J trimming: 6 bases; junction bases outside the gene matches: 16. Germline CDR1 DFQATT, CDR2 SNEGSKA (reference sequence). The chain's CDR3 is CSADIRTSGHTDTQYF. CDR3 sequence (DNA): TGCAGTGCTGACATCCGTACTAGCGGTCATACCGATACGCAGTATTTT.

V gene TRBV20-1 combines with J gene TRBJ1-6; no firm D call. Germline V gives CDR1 DFQATT, CDR2 SNEGSKA (reference sequence). The CDR3 consists of 13 residues. V lost 3 bases, J lost 7 bases, and 10 bases lay in between. The CDR3 reads CSASEVVNSPLHF. DNA of the CDR3: TGCAGTGCTAGTGAGGTCGTGAATTCACCCCTCCACTTT.

The V gene is TRBV5-5, the J gene TRBJ2-3, with 8 bases lining up with TRBD1. Unmatched junction bases numbered 8, after V lost 4 bases and J lost 4 bases. The CDR3 loop spans 15 amino acids. Germline CDR1 SGHKS, CDR2 YYEKEE (reference sequence). The CDR3 nucleotides are TGTGCCAGCAGCACCGGGTCAGGGGGCGCAGATACGCAGTATTTT. It is translated as CASSTGSGGADTQYF.

Ten or more counts support this clonotype. The chain combines TRBV12-3 or TRBV12-4 with TRBJ2-1; a weak D match, TRBD1 (6 bases). The length of the CDR3 is 13 residues. With 3 bases removed from V and 9 bases from J, the gap between germline ends came to 12 bases. The CDR3 is CASSLTGLGEQFF. CDR3 bases: TGTGCCAGCAGTTTGACAGGCTTGGGTGAGCAGTTCTTC.

This CDR3 is CASNLRLGSSGNTIYF. The CDR3 nucleotides are TGTGCCAGCAACCTCCGGCTAGGGAGCTCTGGAAACACCATATATTTT. This chain uses TRBV6-1 with TRBJ1-3; unclear D gene. This CDR3 spans 16 amino acids. Trimming shortened V by 7 bases and J by 0 bases, and 16 bases separated the two germline ends. Germline CDR1 is MNHNS and CDR2 is SASEGT.

The sample holds a few counts of this clonotype. The rearrangement joins TRBV24-1 to TRBJ2-1, with a weak D call TRBD1 (6 bases). The CDR3 extends over 14 amino acids. In germline, CDR1 is KGHDR, CDR2 SFDVKD. The V end lost 2 bases, the J end lost 7 bases, and 11 bases lay between the germline ends. In DNA form, the CDR3 reads TGTGCCACCAGTGATTCGGGCAGGGGAAATGAGCAGTTCTTC. Translated, it gives CATSDSGRGNEQFF.

This chain links TRBV4-3 with TRBJ2-1; TRBD2 matches at 13 bases. V lost 3 bases, J lost 4 bases, and 3 bases stayed unmatched. Germline CDR1 LGHNA, CDR2 YSLEER. This CDR3 contains 16 residues. CDR3 amino acids: CASSQGLAGTYNEQFF. The DNA for the CDR3 is TGCGCCAGCAGCCAGGGACTAGCGGGAACTTACAATGAGCAGTTCTTC.

This clonotype was observed a few times. The V and J genes are TRBV5-1 and TRBJ1-1; D is unresolved. Trimming removed 4 bases at V and 2 bases at J, with 12 bases between. This CDR3 comprises 14 residues. Germline CDR1 SGHRS, CDR2 YFSETQ. CDR3 loop: CASSRTTQNTEAFF. In DNA form, the CDR3 reads TGCGCCAGCAGCAGGACCACACAAAACACTGAAGCTTTCTTT.

This clonotype was counted a single time. The rearrangement uses TRBV12-5 and TRBJ2-1; 11 nucleotides agree with TRBD2. Germline values: CDR1 LGHNT, CDR2 FRNRAP. The CDR3 totals 17 residues. V was clipped by 7 bases and J by 5 bases; unmatched bases: 13. Here the CDR3 reads CASVTRGGGLADNEQFF. The CDR3 nucleotides are TGTGCTAGTGTCACCAGGGGTGGGGGACTAGCGGACAATGAGCAGTTCTTC.

This clonotype was observed a handful of times. V is TRBV12-3 or TRBV12-4 and J is TRBJ2-7; TRBD1 matches 9 bases. V was pared by 6 bases and J by 1 base, with 4 bases of the junction left unmatched. The CDR3 has 14 amino acids. Here the CDR3 reads CASRVTGGSYEQYF. CDR3 coding DNA: TGTGCCAGCAGGGTGACAGGGGGATCCTACGAGCAGTACTTC.

In its sample, this clonotype was seen a few times. This chain connects TRBV20-1 to TRBJ2-3, with D possibly being TRBD1 (6 bases). The germline V gene encodes CDR1 DFQATT and CDR2 SNEGSKA (reference sequence). The CDR3 is made up of 15 amino acids. The germline V and J ends were trimmed by 6 bases and 6 bases, with 22 bases remaining between them. The CDR3 here is CSATKDRPLVDTQYF. CDR3 nucleotides: TGCAGTGCCACCAAAGACAGGCCCTTAGTGGATACGCAGTATTTT.

The chain joins TRBV12-3 or TRBV12-4 to TRBJ1-6; D is perhaps TRBD1 (5 bases). The V end lost 3 bases, the J end lost 8 bases, and 14 bases lay between the germline ends. The CDR3 loop spans 15 amino acids. The CDR3 loop is CASSLVGVGYSPLHF. CDR3 nucleotide sequence: TGTGCCAGCAGTTTGGTAGGGGTTGGGTATTCACCCCTCCACTTT.

The rearrangement joins TRBV20-1 to TRBJ2-1; no definite D call. Trimming removed 3 bases from V and 10 bases from J, with 10 bases in between. The germline gives CDR1 DFQATT, CDR2 SNEGSKA (reference sequence). The CDR3 runs to 11 residues. The DNA for the CDR3 is TGCAGTGCTAGTGAGCCCGGAGAGCAGTTCTTC. It yields the protein CSASEPGEQFF.

About this clonotype itself: The junction departs from the called germline gene at one end, perhaps through a read error. This rearrangement joins TRBV20-1 to TRBJ2-2, with 9 bases identical to TRBD2. The germline V gene encodes CDR1 DFQATT and CDR2 SNEGSKA (reference sequence). The CDR3 spans 16 residues. CDR3: CCARDLVAGVAGELFF. The CDR3 DNA reads as TGCTGTGCTAGAGATCTGGTAGCGGGAGTTGCCGGGGAGCTGTTTTTT.

The chain combines TRBV4-3 with TRBJ2-1, with 8 bases fitting TRBD2. Germline CDR1 reads LGHNA; CDR2 reads YSLEER. The CDR3 contains 14 residues. V lost 5 bases to trimming and J lost 12 bases; unmatched junction nucleotides: 12. CDR3 residues: CASSKLAEGVGQFF. CDR3 DNA sequence: TGCGCCAGCAGCAAACTAGCGGAGGGGGTCGGGCAGTTCTTC.

This chain uses TRBV7-9 with TRBJ1-1, with D perhaps matching TRBD1 (6 bases). The CDR3 covers 15 residues. Between the trimmed V and J ends, which lost 0 bases and 5 bases, there was a span of 13 bases. Germline values: CDR1 SEHNR, CDR2 FQNEAQ (reference sequence). This CDR3 is CASSLAAGADTEAFF. The CDR3 coding sequence is TGTGCCAGCAGCTTAGCTGCGGGGGCCGATACTGAAGCTTTCTTT. Variable domain in full (rest from reference TRBV7-9 and TRBJ1-1): DTGVSQNPRHKITKRGQNVTFRCDPISEHNRLYWYRQTLGQGPEFLTYFQNEAQLEKSRLLSDRFSAERPKGSFSTLEIQRTEQGDSAMYLCASSLAAGADTEAFFGQGTRLTVV.

The chain combines TRBV9 with TRBJ2-2, with no clear D. V was shortened by 0 bases and J by 3 bases, with 3 bases between the two germline ends. Germline CDR1 is SGDLS and CDR2 is YYNGEE. There are 13 residues in the CDR3. CDR3 loop: CASSVVDTGELFF. The CDR3 bases are TGTGCCAGCAGCGTAGTAGACACCGGGGAGCTGTTTTTT.

This rearrangement joins TRBV20-1 to TRBJ2-1; weak D call: TRBD1 (5 bases). Trimming left V 6 bases short and J 0 bases short, with 15 bases between. The V gene's germline CDR1 is DFQATT and CDR2 SNEGSKA (reference sequence). The CDR3 has 15 amino acids. Written as DNA, the CDR3 is TGCAGTGCGGCGCTTCGAAGGGGCTCCTACAATGAGCAGTTCTTC. The encoded protein is CSAALRRGSYNEQFF.

This clonotype was seen a handful of times. V usage is TRBV20-1 and J usage is TRBJ2-7; 8 bases are a match to TRBD2. The germline V gene has CDR1 DFQATT and CDR2 SNEGSKA (reference sequence). The CDR3 totals 15 residues. The V and J ends lost 2 bases and 4 bases, in that order; junction bases with no gene match: 10. CDR3 region: CSARPPGRGGYEQYF. The CDR3, as DNA: TGCAGTGCTAGACCCCCCGGGAGGGGGGGATACGAGCAGTACTTC.

This chain links TRBV29-1 with TRBJ2-1; D is perhaps TRBD1 or TRBD2 (5 bases each). Per the germline V gene, CDR1 is SQVTM and CDR2 is ANQGSEA. The V gene lost 7 bases and the J gene lost 5 bases, with 15 bases spanning the gap. The CDR3 extends over 13 amino acids. The CDR3 bases are TGCAGCGGGGACGGGGCCCCCAACAATGAGCAGTTCTTC. Encoded protein: CSGDGAPNNEQFF.

This clonotype was seen many times. The rearrangement links TRBV29-1 to TRBJ2-5; D is perhaps TRBD2 (6 bases). Between the trimmed V and J ends, which lost 3 bases and 2 bases, there was a span of 10 bases. The length of the CDR3 is 13 residues. CDR1 is SQVTM, CDR2 ANQGSEA, per germline. CDR3 region: CSVDRRVQETQYF. DNA of the CDR3: TGCAGCGTTGACAGGAGGGTGCAAGAGACCCAGTACTTC.